This T cell receptor (beta chain) came from a study of cytomegalovirus exposure and HLA in healthy donors. PCR was performed using 60 Vbeta and 13 Jbeta primers. Libraries were prepared by immunoSEQ multiplex PCR; TCRdb keeps only in-frame clonotypes and omits some of them. The sample has roughly 60,000 clones. On this clone itself: Its antigen is still unknown.

Sampled while nominally healthy, donors likely had unrecorded immune exposures. CDR3 length: 14 residues. CDR1 is MNHNS and CDR2 is SASEGT in the germline V gene. Deletions cut 5 bases from V and 2 bases from J, with 12 bases between. Regarding the study as a whole: Several top significant clusters appeared, in a later analysis, to be linked to common viral pathogens. The dataset shows that most TCR sequences were rare, while some public TCRs occurred in many donors.

Sequenced sample: PBMCs. The chain recombines TRBV6-1 with TRBJ1-2; D gene unclear. The receptor's source is a woman between 18 and 29 years old in good health and CMV-seronegative. For the CDR3, the DNA is TGTGCCAGCAGTTCCTATGATTGGAACTATGGCTACACCTTC. Translating gives CASSSYDWNYGYTF.